Listed below are T cell receptor beta chains from one sample, sequenced in a study of T cells in localized non-small cell lung cancer. TCRdb's table, derived via immunoSEQ multiplex PCR, lists solely in-frame clones and lacks some. The repertoire consists of around 41,000 clones, with roughly 90% occurring once and the leading ten covering roughly 10%. Sequenced here: PBMCs, sampled before any cancer treatment. Receptors were obtained from a woman aged 40-69 years with stage II lung adenocarcinoma. CDR3s include the opening cysteine and the closing phenylalanine or tryptophan. A D gene is named only where the DNA matches it firmly. Only part of the rows carry a size: once, few, many, or a class if the clone is expanded.

d_gene	abundance	j_gene	v_gene	CDR3aa	CDR3nt
-	-	TRBJ1-1	TRBV6-6	CASSPALMAEAFF	TGTGCCAGCAGTCCTGCATTGATGGCTGAAGCTTTCTTT
-	-	TRBJ1-5	TRBV28	CASSTSDRRPQHF	TGTGCCAGCAGTACATCGGACCGCCGGCCCCAGCATTTT
-	-	TRBJ2-1	TRBV7-2	CASSPEGSSYNEQFF	TGTGCCAGCAGCCCGGAGGGGAGCTCCTACAATGAGCAGTTCTTC
-	-	TRBJ1-5	TRBV5-4	CASSLGAGANQPQHF	TGTGCCAGCAGCTTGGGGGCGGGGGCGAATCAGCCCCAGCATTTT
-	-	TRBJ1-5	TRBV28	CASREAGGNQPQHF	TGTGCCAGCAGAGAAGCGGGGGGCAATCAGCCCCAGCATTTT
-	-	TRBJ2-1	TRBV27	CASSSLWRLYNEQFF	TGTGCCAGCAGTTCCCTGTGGAGACTATACAATGAGCAGTTCTTC
-	once	TRBJ2-1	TRBV5-1	CASSLDDRPYNEQFF	TGCGCCAGCAGCTTGGATGACAGACCTTACAATGAGCAGTTCTTC
-	once	TRBJ2-7	TRBV5-4	CASSLQGTYEQYF	TGTGCCAGCAGCTTACAGGGTACCTACGAGCAGTACTTC
-	-	TRBJ2-5	TRBV9	CASSASPEVGETQYF	TGTGCCAGCAGCGCCTCACCGGAGGTAGGGGAGACCCAGTACTTC
-	-	TRBJ2-4	TRBV7-2	CASSLGSGVAKNIQYF	TGTGCCAGCAGCTTAGGGTCCGGGGTAGCCAAAAACATTCAGTACTTC
-	-	TRBJ2-1	TRBV5-1	CASSSVGANYNEQFF	TGCGCCAGCAGCTCGGTGGGGGCGAACTACAATGAGCAGTTCTTC
TRBD2	-	TRBJ2-7	TRBV4-2	CASSQEGRTSRYEQYF	TGTGCCAGCAGCCAAGAAGGGAGGACTAGCCGGTACGAGCAGTACTTC
TRBD2	-	TRBJ2-7	TRBV19	CASSIAAPTSGGSYEQYF	TGTGCCAGTAGTATAGCCGCACCGACTAGCGGGGGATCCTACGAGCAGTACTTC